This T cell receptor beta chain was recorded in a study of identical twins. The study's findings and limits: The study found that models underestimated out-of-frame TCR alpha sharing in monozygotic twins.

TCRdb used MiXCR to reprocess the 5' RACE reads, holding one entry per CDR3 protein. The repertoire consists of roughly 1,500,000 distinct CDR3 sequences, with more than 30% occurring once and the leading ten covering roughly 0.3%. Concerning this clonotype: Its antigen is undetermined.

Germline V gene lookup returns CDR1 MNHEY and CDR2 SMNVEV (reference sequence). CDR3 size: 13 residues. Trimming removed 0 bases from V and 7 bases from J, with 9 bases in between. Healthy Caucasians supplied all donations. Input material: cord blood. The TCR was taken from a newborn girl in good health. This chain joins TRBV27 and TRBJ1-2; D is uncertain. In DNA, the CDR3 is TGTGCCAGCAGTTTATCTCCAGGTTTTGGCTACACCTTC. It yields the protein CASSLSPGFGYTF.